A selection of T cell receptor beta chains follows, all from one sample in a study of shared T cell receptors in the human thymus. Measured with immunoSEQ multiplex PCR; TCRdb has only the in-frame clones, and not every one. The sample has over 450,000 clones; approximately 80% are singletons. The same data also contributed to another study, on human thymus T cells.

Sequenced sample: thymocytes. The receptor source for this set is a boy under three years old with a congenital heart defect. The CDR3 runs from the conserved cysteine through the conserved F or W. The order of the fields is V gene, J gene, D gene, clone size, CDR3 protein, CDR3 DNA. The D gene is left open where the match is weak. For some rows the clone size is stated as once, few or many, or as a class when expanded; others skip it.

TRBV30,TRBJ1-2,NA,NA,CAWSVGSQGYGYTF,TGTGCCTGGAGTGTCGGGTCGCAGGGCTATGGCTACACCTTC
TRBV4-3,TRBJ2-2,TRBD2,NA,CASSQEEREDTGELFF,TGCGCCAGCAGCCAAGAAGAACGGGAGGACACCGGGGAGCTGTTTTTT
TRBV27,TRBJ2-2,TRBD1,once,CASSLPDRGGKCGELFF,TGTGCCAGCAGTTTACCGGACAGGGGAGGAAAGTGCGGGGAGCTGTTTTTT
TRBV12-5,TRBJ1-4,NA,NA,CASGLMGARFNEKLFF,TGTGCTAGTGGTTTGATGGGGGCCCGATTTAATGAAAAACTGTTTTTT
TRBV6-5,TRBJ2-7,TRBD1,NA,CASSYTGTGLEQYF,TGTGCCAGCAGTTACACCGGGACAGGTCTCGAGCAGTACTTC
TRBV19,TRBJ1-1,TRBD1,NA,CASSPSDRVAFF,TGTGCCAGTAGTCCATCGGACAGGGTCGCTTTCTTT
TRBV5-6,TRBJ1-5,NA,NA,CASSLRGALGQPQHF,TGTGCCAGCAGCTTGCGGGGGGCGCTGGGTCAGCCCCAGCATTTT
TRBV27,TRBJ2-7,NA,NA,CASSLRGLTGYEQYF,TGTGCCAGCAGTTTAAGGGGTCTAACGGGCTACGAGCAGTACTTC
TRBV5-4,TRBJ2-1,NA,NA,CASSGEWPSSYNEQFF,TGTGCCAGCAGTGGGGAGTGGCCCAGCTCCTACAATGAGCAGTTCTTC
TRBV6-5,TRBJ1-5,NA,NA,CASRTRHISNQPQHF,TGTGCCAGCAGAACCCGACACATCAGCAATCAGCCCCAGCATTTT
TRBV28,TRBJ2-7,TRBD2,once,CASSPLPSGAPREQYF,TGTGCCAGCAGTCCTCTCCCTAGCGGGGCCCCTCGCGAGCAGTACTTC
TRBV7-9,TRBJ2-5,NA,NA,CASSLVGGTQYF,TGTGCCAGCAGCTTAGTCGGAGGGACCCAGTACTTC
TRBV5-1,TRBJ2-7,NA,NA,CASSLGPVCEQYF,TGCGCCAGCAGCTTGGGCCCAGTTTGCGAGCAGTACTTC
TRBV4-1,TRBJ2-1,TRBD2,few,CASSQEGTSGIFPSYNEQFF,TGCGCCAGCAGCCAAGAGGGGACTAGCGGGATCTTCCCCTCCTACAATGAGCAGTTCTTC
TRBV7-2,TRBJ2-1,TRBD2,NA,CASSPVAGSSYNEQFF,TGTGCCAGCAGTCCCGTAGCGGGGAGCTCCTACAATGAGCAGTTCTTC
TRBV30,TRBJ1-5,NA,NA,CAWSFGDSGNQPQHF,TGTGCCTGGAGTTTCGGGGATTCGGGCAATCAGCCCCAGCATTTT
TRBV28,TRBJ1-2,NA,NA,CASTRLEPSYGYTF,TGTGCCAGCACCCGACTTGAGCCATCCTATGGCTACACCTTC
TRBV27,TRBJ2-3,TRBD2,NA,CATAPRAGGPYTQYF,TGTGCCACCGCCCCCCGAGCGGGAGGGCCATATACGCAGTATTTT
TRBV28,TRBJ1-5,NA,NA,CASSQGQGNQPQHF,TGTGCCAGCAGTCAGGGGCAGGGTAATCAGCCCCAGCATTTT
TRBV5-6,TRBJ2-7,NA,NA,CASSVFYLPGYEQYF,TGTGCCAGCAGCGTGTTCTACCTACCGGGGTACGAGCAGTACTTC
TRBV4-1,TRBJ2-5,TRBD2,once,CASSQESRTSGSPCTQYF,TGCGCCAGCAGCCAAGAAAGTCGGACTAGCGGGAGCCCGTGTACCCAGTACTTC
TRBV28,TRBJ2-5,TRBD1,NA,CASSRDRERQETQYF,TGTGCCAGCAGCCGGGACAGGGAGAGGCAAGAGACCCAGTACTTC
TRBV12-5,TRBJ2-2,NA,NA,CASGGMTPGELFF,TGTGCTAGTGGCGGGATGACGCCCGGGGAGCTGTTTTTT
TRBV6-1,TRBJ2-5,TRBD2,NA,CASSGAGEETQYF,TGTGCCAGCAGTGGAGCGGGAGAAGAGACCCAGTACTTC
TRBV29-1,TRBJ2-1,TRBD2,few,CSVEEWSGGTSGRASYNEQFF,TGCAGCGTTGAAGAGTGGTCGGGGGGGACTAGCGGGAGGGCATCCTACAATGAGCAGTTCTTC
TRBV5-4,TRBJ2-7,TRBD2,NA,CASSSGTSGRYEQYF,TGTGCCAGCAGCTCAGGGACTAGCGGGAGGTACGAGCAGTACTTC
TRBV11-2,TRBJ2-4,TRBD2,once,CASSSAGTSGRENIQYF,TGTGCCAGCAGCTCGGCCGGGACTAGCGGGAGGGAGAACATTCAGTACTTC
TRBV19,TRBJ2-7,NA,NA,CASSFRFPSYEQYF,TGTGCCAGTAGTTTCAGGTTCCCCTCCTACGAGCAGTACTTC
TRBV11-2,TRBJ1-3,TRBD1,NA,CASSKRQGALPSGNTIYF,TGTGCCAGCAGCAAACGTCAGGGGGCCTTACCCTCTGGAAACACCATATATTTT
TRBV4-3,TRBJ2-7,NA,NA,CASSQVLTGSYEQYF,TGCGCCAGCAGCCAAGTTTTAACAGGATCCTACGAGCAGTACTTC
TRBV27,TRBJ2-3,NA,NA,CASSEGWGTDTQYF,TGTGCCAGCAGTGAGGGATGGGGTACAGATACGCAGTATTTT